Detailed here is one TCR beta chain. Its antigen remains unidentified. The data originate from a study of blood T cells in healthy people across ages. Study-wide findings and caveats: The study could not conclusively compare naive and antigen-experienced cells, given its unsorted PBMCs. Aged donors had fewer naive CD4+ cells and lower diversity than long-lived donors.

With V trimmed by 5 bases and J by 8 bases, 14 bases remained unmatched. This CDR3 region has 17 residues. CDR1 and CDR2 (germline): SEHNR, FQNEAQ (reference sequence). Then a second PCR, running about 7 to 11 cycles, was carried out with a sample-barcoded 5' primer and a J-beta primer mix. Each CDR3 protein is one row after TCRdb ran MiXCR on the 5' RACE reads. The data contain around 1.5 million distinct CDR3 sequences, about 32% of them singletons. The V gene is TRBV7-9, the J gene TRBJ2-1, with 11 nucleotides matching TRBD2. The sequenced sample consisted of blood. The receptor was derived from a young woman in good health. In DNA form, the CDR3 reads TGTGCCAGCAGCCCGGCGGGGCTAGCGGGGGGTCTCGATGAGCAGTTCTTC. It encodes CASSPAGLAGGLDEQFF.